The 32 T cell receptor beta chains below all came from one sample that was sequenced in a study of shared T cell receptors in the human thymus. The protocol was immunoSEQ multiplex PCR, while the TCRdb copy is restricted to in-frame clones and leaves out a portion. The top ten hold around 0.01% of the sample, which has about 660,000 clones, 88% seen once. This sample was shared with a second study, whose subject was human thymus T cells.

The material sequenced was thymocytes. The receptor source for this set is a boy under two years old with a congenital heart defect.

This chain joins TRBV7-2 and TRBJ1-2; D unclear. CDR1 and CDR2 (germline): SGHTA, FQGNSA. The CDR3 sequence is 15 residues long. V was trimmed by 3 bases and J by 8 bases, leaving 19 bases between them. The CDR3 protein is CASSFPMFRSPGYTF. DNA of the CDR3: TGTGCCAGCAGCTTCCCTATGTTCAGGTCGCCAGGCTACACCTTC.

This clone was seen only a few times. The chain uses TRBV28 and TRBJ1-5; no clear D gene. The germline V gene has CDR1 MDHEN and CDR2 SYDVKM. Trimming removed 6 bases at V and 1 base at J, with 10 bases between. The CDR3 spans 14 residues. The CDR3 loop reads CASRFTGSNQPQHF. The CDR3 DNA reads TGTGCCAGCAGGTTTACCGGGAGCAATCAGCCCCAGCATTTT.

The chain couples TRBV19 to TRBJ2-7; the match to TRBD2 covers 7 bases. The CDR3 is 15 amino acids. V lost 1 base and J lost 5; bases outside the gene matches: 8. The germline V gene encodes CDR1 LNHDA and CDR2 SQIVND (reference sequence). The CDR3 reads CASSIGGRAAHEQYF. CDR3 sequence (DNA): TGTGCCAGTAGTATAGGCGGGAGAGCTGCCCACGAGCAGTACTTC.

This rearrangement joins TRBV27 to TRBJ2-7; 15 bases line up with TRBD2. V was pared by 6 bases and J by 3 bases, with 9 bases of the junction left unmatched. The CDR3 sequence is 17 residues long. Germline V CDR1 and CDR2: MNHEY, SMNVEV (reference sequence). The CDR3 here is CASSPGTSGRLVYEQYF. The CDR3, as DNA: TGTGCCAGCAGCCCCGGGACTAGCGGGAGGTTAGTCTACGAGCAGTACTTC.

V usage is TRBV11-2 and J usage is TRBJ2-3; 8 bases are a match to TRBD2. The V segment lost 1 base and the J segment 2 bases; nucleotides outside the gene matches: 8. The CDR3 is made up of 17 amino acids. The germline V gene encodes CDR1 SGHAT and CDR2 FQNNGV. This CDR3 reads CASSLGPRGGVTDTQYF. The CDR3, as DNA: TGTGCCAGCAGCTTAGGCCCCCGGGGGGGTGTCACAGATACGCAGTATTTT.

This rearrangement joins TRBV28 to TRBJ2-4, with D unclear. Germline V gene lookup returns CDR1 MDHEN and CDR2 SYDVKM. Trimming cost V 4 bases and J 0 bases, with 13 bases left between them. This CDR3 region has 16 residues. In nucleotides, the CDR3 is TGTGCCAGCAGTTCCCTTCGCGGATTAGCCAAAAACATTCAGTACTTC. Translating gives CASSSLRGLAKNIQYF.

The chain's CDR3 is CASSLAPSGRKVNEQYF. DNA for the CDR3: TGCGCCAGCAGCTTGGCGCCTAGCGGGAGGAAGGTCAACGAGCAGTACTTC. V and J are TRBV5-1 and TRBJ2-7; 11 nucleotides agree with TRBD2. The CDR3 loop spans 17 amino acids. CDR1 SGHRS and CDR2 YFSETQ come from the germline V gene. J lost 5 bases, V lost 0 bases, and 10 bases had no gene match.

The chain recombines TRBV6-5 with TRBJ1-5, with D perhaps TRBD1 (6 bases). CDR3 length equals 14 residues. Germline loops: CDR1 MNHEY, CDR2 SVGAGI. Trimming removed 2 bases at V and 3 bases at J, with 8 bases between. The CDR3 coding sequence is TGTGCCAGCAGTTACGGGGGCCCCAATCAGCCCCAGCATTTT. Translating it yields CASSYGGPNQPQHF.

The CDR3 DNA is TGTGCCAGCAGCTTAGGCGAACCGGGACTCCCGTTCTTC. It yields the protein CASSLGEPGLPFF. The chain has TRBV7-9 and TRBJ2-1; a weak D match, TRBD2 (6 bases). Trimming stripped 1 base from V and 15 bases from J, with 16 bases between. The CDR3 consists of 13 residues. Germline CDR1 and CDR2: SEHNR and FQNEAQ (reference sequence).

The chain couples TRBV20-1 to TRBJ2-1, with D unclear. Germline V gene data show CDR1 as DFQATT and CDR2 as SNEGSKA (reference sequence). The CDR3 contains 11 residues. Trimming took off 6 bases at V and 7 bases at J, with 10 bases between the two ends. In DNA form, the CDR3 reads TGCAGTGCGCCGACACCAAATGAGCAGTTCTTC. Translated, it gives CSAPTPNEQFF.

The J gene is TRBJ2-7, the V gene TRBV10-3, with 8 nucleotides matching TRBD2. CDR1 is ENHRY and CDR2 is SYGVKD in the germline V gene. V shed 6 bases and J 6 bases; nucleotides not matched to a gene: 10. This CDR3 is built from 14 residues. The CDR3 DNA sequence: TGTGCCATCAGGGTAGGCGGGAGGCGGGCCGAGCAGTACTTC. It translates to CAIRVGGRRAEQYF.

The CDR3 DNA follows: TGTGCCAGCAGGAACAGGGACTCCTACGAGCAGTACTTC. Its translation is CASRNRDSYEQYF. The chain links TRBV6-5 to TRBJ2-7; D possibly corresponds to TRBD1 (6 bases). The CDR3 length is 13 residues. CDR1 and CDR2 from the germline V gene are MNHEY and SVGAGI. V was cut by 6 bases and J by 0 bases, with 9 bases left in between.

The genes are TRBV19 and TRBJ2-1; 8 bases align to TRBD2. The CDR3 consists of 16 residues. The V segment lost 9 bases and the J segment 0 bases; nucleotides outside the gene matches: 10. Germline CDR1 and CDR2: LNHDA and SQIVND (reference sequence). The CDR3 DNA reads as TGTGCCAGCTCGTATAAGAGCGGGAGCTCCTACAATGAGCAGTTCTTC. Its protein is CASSYKSGSSYNEQFF. Based on the CDR3 plus reference TRBV19 and TRBJ2-1, the full variable domain is DGGITQSPKYLFRKEGQNVTLSCEQNLNHDAMYWYRQDPGQGLRLIYYSQIVNDFQKGDIAEGYSVSREKKESFPLTVTSAQKNPTAFYLCASSYKSGSSYNEQFFGPGTRLTVL.

This chain connects TRBV4-2 to TRBJ2-5, with 7 nucleotides matching TRBD1. The end of the DNA is better explained by TRBJ2-7, so the J call may be wrong. CDR1 LGHNA and CDR2 YNFKEQ come from the germline V gene. The CDR3 has 15 residues. The DNA of the CDR3 is TGTGCCAGCAGCCAATCGCGGACAGGCCCCTACGAGCAGTACTTC. This codes for CASSQSRTGPYEQYF.

J is TRBJ2-2 and V is TRBV30, with D unresolved. The CDR3 is made up of 13 amino acids. V lost 2 bases, J lost 7 bases, and 11 bases lay in between. Looked up from germline, CDR1 is GTSNPN and CDR2 is SVGIG (reference sequence). The CDR3 DNA reads as TGTGCCTGGAGTCCCGACTCCTTCGGGGAGCTGTTTTTT. Translation gives CAWSPDSFGELFF.

V and J are TRBV11-2 and TRBJ2-7, with TRBD2 as a possible D gene (6 bases). The V gene lost 1 base and the J gene lost 13 bases, with 17 bases spanning the gap. The CDR3 totals 13 residues. The germline CDR1 and CDR2 sequences are SGHAT and FQNNGV. CDR3 loop: CASSLGARGRPYF. The CDR3 DNA reads as TGTGCCAGCAGCTTAGGAGCGCGGGGCCGACCCTACTTC. The whole variable domain, filled in from reference TRBV11-2 and TRBJ2-7, reads EAGVAQSPRYKIIEKRQSVAFWCNPISGHATLYWYQQILGQGPKLLIQFQNNGVVDDSQLPKDRFSAERLKGVDSTLKIQPAKLEDSAVYLCASSLGARGRPYFGPGTRLTVT.

This chain links TRBV25-1 with TRBJ2-1, with a weak D call TRBD1 (6 bases). Germline-derived CDR1 and CDR2 are MGHDK and SYGVNS. V shed 3 bases and J shed 0 bases, with 15 bases lying between them. The CDR3 is 17 residues long. This chain's CDR3 is CASSDPRQASSYNEQFF. The CDR3 region has the DNA TGTGCCAGCAGTGACCCCCGACAGGCTAGCTCCTACAATGAGCAGTTCTTC.

The rearrangement joins TRBV15 to TRBJ2-5, with D perhaps matching TRBD2 (7 bases). Per the germline V gene, CDR1 is LNHNV and CDR2 is YYDKDF (reference sequence). CDR3 length: 17 residues. V was trimmed by 3 bases and J by 3 bases, leaving 20 bases between them. CDR3 region: CATSSLRGGGSEETQYF. The CDR3 nucleotides read TGTGCCACCAGCAGTCTCCGAGGGGGGGGAAGCGAAGAGACCCAGTACTTC.

The sample holds one count of this clone. The chain links TRBV27 to TRBJ2-7; 9 positions match TRBD1. The V gene's germline CDR1 is MNHEY and CDR2 SMNVEV (reference sequence). CDR3 size: 14 residues. V shed 7 bases, J shed 7 bases, and the junction held 11 bases outside the gene matches. This CDR3 reads CASTPKQGAREQYF. The CDR3 bases are TGTGCCAGCACCCCAAAACAGGGGGCGCGGGAGCAGTACTTC.

The chain uses TRBV15 and TRBJ1-5; D is unresolved. The V end lost 0 bases, the J end lost 5 bases, and 5 bases lay between the germline ends. The CDR3 has 13 amino acids. Germline CDR1 reads LNHNV; CDR2 reads YYDKDF (reference sequence). CDR3 residues: CATSRDRYQPQHF. The CDR3 region has the DNA TGTGCCACCAGCAGAGATCGGTATCAGCCCCAGCATTTT.

V gene TRBV7-2 combines with J gene TRBJ2-2, with D possibly TRBD1 on 6 matching bases. Germline V gene data show CDR1 as SGHTA and CDR2 as FQGNSA. The CDR3 sequence is 17 residues long. Trimming shortened V by 2 bases and J by 2 bases, and 15 bases separated the two germline ends. CDR3 nucleotide sequence: TGTGCCAGCAGCTTATCAATCCGGGACACCAACACCGGGGAGCTGTTTTTT. Protein: CASSLSIRDTNTGELFF.

The rearrangement uses TRBV27 and TRBJ1-5, with 7 bases lining up with TRBD1. Per germline, CDR1 MNHEY and CDR2 SMNVEV (reference sequence). The CDR3 sequence is 14 residues long. The V and J ends lost 3 bases and 4 bases, in that order; junction bases with no gene match: 3. CDR3 region: CASSFGRGNQPQHF. The CDR3 DNA is TGTGCCAGCAGTTTCGGCAGGGGGAATCAGCCCCAGCATTTT.

The rearrangement uses TRBV30 and TRBJ2-4; D is ambiguous. V lost 0 bases and J lost 3, with 9 bases in between. The V gene's germline CDR1 is GTSNPN and CDR2 SVGIG (reference sequence). The CDR3 contains 14 residues. As DNA, the CDR3 is TGTGCCTGGAGTGTACTTGGTGGCAAAAACATTCAGTACTTC. Residues: CAWSVLGGKNIQYF.

The rearrangement joins TRBV14 to TRBJ1-1, with 8 bases lining up with TRBD1. This CDR3 has 16 residues. From germline, CDR1 is SGHDN and CDR2 FVKESK. The junction had 4 bases not matched to a gene; V was cut back by 0 bases and J by 1 base. For the CDR3, the DNA is TGTGCCAGCAGCCAAGAGGGACAGGAGGGGAACACTGAAGCTTTCTTT. Translating gives CASSQEGQEGNTEAFF.

The rearrangement uses TRBV30 and TRBJ1-5, with D hard to call. Germline CDR1 and CDR2: GTSNPN and SVGIG (reference sequence). The CDR3 is 13 amino acids. The ends were cut back, 3 bases at V and 1 base at J, with 7 bases in the middle. CDR3 bases: TGTGCCTGGAGGCGAGGGAGCAATCAGCCCCAGCATTTT. As protein: CAWRRGSNQPQHF. The variable domain in full, completed from reference TRBV30 and TRBJ1-5, reads SQTIHQWPATLVQPVGSPLSLECTVEGTSNPNLYWYRQAAGRGLQLLFYSVGIGQISSEVPQNLSASRPQDRQFILSSKKLLLSDSGFYLCAWRRGSNQPQHFGDGTRLSIL.

The V and J genes are TRBV7-9 and TRBJ2-3; 7 nucleotides match TRBD2. The CDR3 totals 18 residues. CDR1 and CDR2 from the germline V gene are SEHNR and FQNEAQ (reference sequence). J was trimmed by 9 bases and V by 5 bases; bases with no gene match: 23. This CDR3 reads CASSLGGALANPTGTQYF. As DNA, the CDR3 is TGTGCCAGCAGCCTGGGAGGGGCCCTAGCCAACCCCACGGGGACGCAGTATTTT.

The chain recombines TRBV4-2 with TRBJ2-1; the match to TRBD2 covers 13 bases. The CDR3 contains 15 residues. Per the germline V gene, CDR1 is LGHNA and CDR2 is YNFKEQ. Trimming at V came to 0 bases and at J to 7 bases, leaving 0 bases not matched to a gene. Here the CDR3 DNA reads TGTGCCAGCAGCCAAGAGGGACTAGCGGGAAATGAGCAGTTCTTC. As protein: CASSQEGLAGNEQFF.

V gene TRBV7-9 combines with J gene TRBJ2-7; D may be TRBD1 (6 bases). Germline V gene sequence: CDR1 SEHNR, CDR2 FQNEAQ (reference sequence). The V end lost 1 base, the J end lost 5 bases, and 21 bases lay between the germline ends. CDR3 length: 17 residues. The chain's CDR3 is CASSLVHPGEIPNEQYF. For the CDR3, the DNA is TGTGCCAGCAGCTTAGTCCACCCAGGGGAGATTCCCAACGAGCAGTACTTC.

The J gene is TRBJ2-1, the V gene TRBV28; 13 bases line up with TRBD2. Germline V lookup: CDR1 MDHEN, CDR2 SYDVKM. The CDR3 totals 16 residues. Unmatched junction bases numbered 9, after V lost 7 bases and J lost 6 bases. CDR3 residues: CASTKTSGRACNEQFF. The CDR3 nucleotides read TGTGCCAGCACCAAAACTAGCGGGAGGGCCTGCAATGAGCAGTTCTTC. Using reference TRBV28 and TRBJ2-1 for the parts outside the CDR3, the full variable domain is DVKVTQSSRYLVKRTGEKVFLECVQDMDHENMFWYRQDPGLGLRLIYFSYDVKMKEKGDIPEGYSVSREKKERFSLILESASTNQTSMYLCASTKTSGRACNEQFFGPGTRLTVL.

This chain uses TRBV27 with TRBJ1-2, with 8 bases fitting TRBD1. CDR1 is MNHEY, CDR2 SMNVEV, per germline (reference sequence). This CDR3 is built from 16 residues. Losses at the gene ends were 6 bases for V and 4 bases for J; bases not matched to a gene: 13. The CDR3 is CASSSGGGTGPYGYTF. CDR3 in DNA: TGTGCCAGCAGCTCCGGGGGAGGGACAGGCCCCTATGGCTACACCTTC.

The chain links TRBV10-3 to TRBJ2-3, with D possibly matching TRBD2 (6 bases). The V end lost 3 bases, the J end lost 0 bases, and 19 bases lay between the germline ends. The CDR3 contains 18 residues. CDR1 ENHRY and CDR2 SYGVKD come from the germline V gene. DNA for the CDR3: TGTGCCATCAGTGAATTTTACGGAGCGGGCTCTAGCACAGATACGCAGTATTTT. Amino acids: CAISEFYGAGSSTDTQYF.

This chain links TRBV5-1 with TRBJ2-5; the match to TRBD2 covers 13 bases. With 4 bases clipped from V and 4 bases from J, the junction kept 7 bases outside the gene matches. Germline V gene data show CDR1 as SGHRS and CDR2 as YFSETQ. The CDR3 is 16 residues long. The CDR3 DNA reads as TGCGCCAGCAGCACCGGACTAGCGGGAGTAGGAGAGACCCAGTACTTC. Encoded protein: CASSTGLAGVGETQYF.